Only a few counts were recorded for the clone carrying this TCR beta chain. The target antigen is unknown. This entry comes from a study of response to subunit inactivated influenza vaccine. The ends were cut back, 8 bases at V and 0 bases at J, with 11 bases in the middle. The CDR3 spans 13 residues. Germline V lookup: CDR1 MNHEY, CDR2 SVGEGT. TCRdb re-called the RT-PCR reads through MiXCR, storing one row per CDR3 protein. The sample has hundreds of thousands of distinct CDR3 sequences, roughly 8.2% seen once. Study findings and constraints: T cells newly recruited by each seasonal influenza vaccination are few, the authors suggested.

The source of this sequence is a man between 50 and 69 years old who received an inactivated influenza vaccine. The sample was PBMCs from blood, taken about 24 months after vaccination. This sequence joins TRBV6-2 or TRBV6-3 and TRBJ2-7; D is tentatively TRBD1 or TRBD2 (5 bases each). The DNA for the CDR3 is TGTGCCAGCGAGGGGAGACTCTCCTACGAGCAGTACTTC. Its protein product is CASEGRLSYEQYF.